The rows below give T cell receptor beta chains drawn from one sample of a study of blood T cell repertoires in COVID-19. TCRdb's table, derived via immunoSEQ multiplex PCR, lists solely in-frame clones and lacks some. The table has 200,000 to 250,000 clones, about 85% seen once; the top ten hold approximately 2.7%. Sequenced: PBMCs or T cells enriched from blood (not recorded which). These receptors were taken from a woman aged 25-40 years who had recovered from COVID-19. CDR3s include the opening cysteine and the closing phenylalanine or tryptophan. D genes are given only for firm matches. Expanded clones get a size class; other rows say once, few or many, or leave the size out.

j_gene,abundance,v_gene,d_gene,CDR3aa,CDR3nt
TRBJ1-3,.,TRBV6-1,.,CASSEAGVSGNTIYF,TGTGCCAGCAGTGAAGCCGGGGTCTCTGGAAACACCATATATTTT
TRBJ2-1,.,TRBV7-9,TRBD1,CASRWWDRDGEQFF,TGTGCCAGCAGGTGGTGGGACAGGGATGGTGAGCAGTTCTTC
TRBJ1-4,.,TRBV18,.,CASSPGAGEKLFF,TGTGCCAGCTCACCAGGGGCAGGGGAAAAACTGTTTTTT
TRBJ2-3,.,TRBV24-1,TRBD1,CATAGQGVTDTQYF,TGTGCCACCGCAGGACAGGGGGTGACAGATACGCAGTATTTT
TRBJ1-1,once,TRBV6-5,.,CASSPPEGTEAFF,TGTGCCAGCAGCCCCCCGGAGGGCACTGAAGCTTTCTTT
TRBJ2-2,once,TRBV4-2,TRBD2,CASSQAGGPPGELFF,TGTGCCAGCAGCCAAGCGGGGGGGCCCCCCGGGGAGCTGTTTTTT
TRBJ2-2,.,TRBV15,TRBD1,CATSNTGGADTGELFF,TGTGCCACCAGCAATACAGGGGGCGCCGACACCGGGGAGCTGTTTTTT
TRBJ2-1,once,TRBV5-8,.,CASSWGGASYNEQFF,TGTGCCAGCAGCTGGGGGGGGGCCTCCTACAATGAGCAGTTCTTC
TRBJ2-3,.,TRBV5-4,.,CASSPPREAGADTQYF,TGTGCCAGCAGTCCCCCGCGAGAAGCGGGCGCAGATACGCAGTATTTT
TRBJ2-7,.,TRBV5-1,.,CASSGALGGAYEQYF,TGCGCCAGCAGCGGCGCCCTAGGCGGAGCCTACGAGCAGTACTTC
TRBJ1-5,.,TRBV6-5,.,CASDSLGSAMPQHF,TGTGCCAGCGATTCCCTCGGGTCCGCAATGCCCCAGCATTTT
TRBJ1-1,.,TRBV6-5,.,CASKRGMNTEAFF,TGTGCCAGCAAGCGGGGTATGAACACTGAAGCTTTCTTT
TRBJ2-4,.,TRBV13,TRBD2,CASSSPARGGGQNIQYF,TGTGCCAGCAGCTCCCCGGCACGGGGGGGTGGACAAAACATTCAGTACTTC
TRBJ1-2,.,TRBV11-2,.,CASSLSQGSYGYTF,TGTGCCAGCAGCTTAAGCCAGGGGAGCTATGGCTACACCTTC
TRBJ2-5,.,TRBV18,TRBD1,CASSPRDAGGVSETQYF,TGTGCCAGCTCACCACGGGATGCAGGGGGCGTGAGTGAGACCCAGTACTTC
TRBJ1-2,few,TRBV29-1,TRBD1,CSVERGQGEGYTF,TGCAGCGTTGAAAGGGGACAGGGGGAAGGCTACACCTTC
TRBJ1-2,.,TRBV2,TRBD1,CARTGGFGYTF,TGTGCCAGGACAGGGGGCTTTGGCTACACCTTC
TRBJ1-5,.,TRBV5-6,.,CASSLGVMVNQPQHF,TGTGCCAGCAGCTTAGGGGTTATGGTAAATCAGCCCCAGCATTTT
TRBJ1-2,once,TRBV4-3,TRBD1,CASSQGYQGASYGYTF,TGCGCCAGCAGCCAAGGGTATCAGGGGGCTTCCTATGGCTACACCTTC
TRBJ1-5,once,TRBV5-5,.,CASSVGVDSNQPQHF,TGTGCCAGCAGCGTGGGAGTCGATAGCAATCAGCCCCAGCATTTT
TRBJ2-5,.,TRBV7-6,TRBD2,CASSSEAGGETQYF,TGTGCCAGCAGCTCGGAAGCGGGGGGAGAGACCCAGTACTTC
TRBJ2-1,.,TRBV2,TRBD2,CASTPFRFRGGDNEQFF,TGTGCCAGCACCCCCTTCCGTTTCCGGGGGGGGGACAATGAGCAGTTCTTC
TRBJ1-5,.,TRBV27,.,CASSLPHGPQHF,TGTGCCAGCAGTTTACCTCACGGGCCCCAGCATTTT
TRBJ2-5,.,TRBV10-3,.,CAIRGSSDETQYF,TGTGCCATCAGGGGGTCTAGCGATGAGACCCAGTACTTC
TRBJ1-1,.,TRBV7-6,TRBD1,CASSLLPGQGNTEAFF,TGTGCCAGCAGCTTACTACCGGGACAGGGGAACACTGAAGCTTTCTTT
TRBJ2-2,few,TRBV7-9,.,CAARLPRGELFF,TGTGCAGCACGGCTCCCGCGGGGGGAGCTGTTTTTT
TRBJ2-5,once,TRBV15,.,CATSRVGSLKLGETQYF,TGTGCCACCAGCAGAGTGGGCAGCCTTAAGCTGGGAGAGACCCAGTACTTC
TRBJ1-1,few,TRBV4-1,.,CASSLHSAGGTAFF,TGCGCCAGCAGCCTCCACTCGGCGGGGGGCACAGCTTTCTTT
TRBJ1-2,once,TRBV7-2,.,CASSFQGRFYGYTF,TGTGCCAGCAGCTTTCAGGGGCGTTTTTATGGCTACACCTTC